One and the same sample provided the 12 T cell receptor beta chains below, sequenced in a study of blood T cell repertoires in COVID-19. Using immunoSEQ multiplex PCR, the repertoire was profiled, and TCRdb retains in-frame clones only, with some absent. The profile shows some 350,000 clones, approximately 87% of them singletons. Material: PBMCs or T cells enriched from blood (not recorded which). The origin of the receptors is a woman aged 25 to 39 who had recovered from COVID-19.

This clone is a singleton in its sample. The DNA of the CDR3 is TGTGCCATCAGTGAGTCCTCCACTCGGGGGATACGGGGCTACACCTTC. Residues: CAISESSTRGIRGYTF. The chain employs TRBV10-3 and TRBJ1-2; D is perhaps TRBD1 (5 bases). The germline V gene encodes CDR1 ENHRY and CDR2 SYGVKD. The CDR3 covers 16 residues. The V gene lost 0 bases and the J gene lost 8 bases, with 19 bases spanning the gap.

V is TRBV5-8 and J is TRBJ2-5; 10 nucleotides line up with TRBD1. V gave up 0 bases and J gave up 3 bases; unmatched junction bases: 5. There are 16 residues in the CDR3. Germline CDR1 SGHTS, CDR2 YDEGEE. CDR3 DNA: TGTGCCAGCAGCTTGGGCCGACAGGGGGCCAAAGAGACCCAGTACTTC. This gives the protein CASSLGRQGAKETQYF.

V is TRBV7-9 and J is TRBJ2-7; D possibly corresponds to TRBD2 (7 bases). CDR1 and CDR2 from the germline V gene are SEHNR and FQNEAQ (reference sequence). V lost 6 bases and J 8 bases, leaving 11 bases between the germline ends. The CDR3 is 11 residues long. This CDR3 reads CASRNGGQQYF. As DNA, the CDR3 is TGTGCCAGCAGGAACGGGGGGCAGCAGTACTTC.

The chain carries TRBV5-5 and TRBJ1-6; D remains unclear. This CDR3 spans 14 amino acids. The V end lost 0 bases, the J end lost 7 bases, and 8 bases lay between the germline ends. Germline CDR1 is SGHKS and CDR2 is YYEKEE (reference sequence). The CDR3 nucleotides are TGTGCCAGCAGCTTGGGGTTACAAAATTCACCCCTCCACTTT. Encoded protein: CASSLGLQNSPLHF.

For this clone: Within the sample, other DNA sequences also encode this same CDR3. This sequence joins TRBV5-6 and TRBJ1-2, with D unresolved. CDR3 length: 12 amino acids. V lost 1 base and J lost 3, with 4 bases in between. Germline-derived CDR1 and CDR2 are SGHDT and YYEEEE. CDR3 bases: TGTGCCAGCAGCTTGACAGACTATGGCTACACCTTC. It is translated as CASSLTDYGYTF.

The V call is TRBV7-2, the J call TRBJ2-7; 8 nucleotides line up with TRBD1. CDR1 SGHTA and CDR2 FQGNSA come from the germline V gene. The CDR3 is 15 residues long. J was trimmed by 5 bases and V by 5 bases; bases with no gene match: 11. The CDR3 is CASSPTHDRGDEQYF. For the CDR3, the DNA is TGTGCCAGCAGCCCAACCCACGACAGGGGAGACGAGCAGTACTTC.

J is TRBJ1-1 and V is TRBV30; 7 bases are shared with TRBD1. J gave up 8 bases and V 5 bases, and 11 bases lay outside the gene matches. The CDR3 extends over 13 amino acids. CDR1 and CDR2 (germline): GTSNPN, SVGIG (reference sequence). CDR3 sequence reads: CAWRSGTVGEAFF. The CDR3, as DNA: TGTGCCTGGCGCTCCGGGACAGTGGGAGAAGCTTTCTTT.

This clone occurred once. CDR3: CASSPAPGGGQPQHF. The CDR3 nucleotides read TGCGCCAGCAGCCCCGCCCCAGGGGGCGGTCAGCCCCAGCATTTT. The chain recombines TRBV5-1 with TRBJ1-5; 8 bases map to TRBD1. This CDR3 is 15 amino acids long. The ends lost 4 bases at V and 6 bases at J; junction bases unmatched: 9. From germline, CDR1 is SGHRS and CDR2 YFSETQ.

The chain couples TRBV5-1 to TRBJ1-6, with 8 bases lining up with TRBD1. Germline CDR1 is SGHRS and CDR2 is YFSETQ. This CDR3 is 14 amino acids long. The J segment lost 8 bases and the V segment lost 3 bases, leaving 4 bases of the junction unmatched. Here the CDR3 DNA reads TGCGCCAGCAGCTATGGACAGGGAGATTCACCCCTCCACTTT. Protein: CASSYGQGDSPLHF. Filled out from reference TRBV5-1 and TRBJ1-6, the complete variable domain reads KAGVTQTPRYLIKTRGQQVTLSCSPISGHRSVSWYQQTPGQGLQFLFEYFSETQRNKGNFPGRFSGRQFSNSRSEMNVSTLELGDSALYLCASSYGQGDSPLHFGNGTRLTVT.

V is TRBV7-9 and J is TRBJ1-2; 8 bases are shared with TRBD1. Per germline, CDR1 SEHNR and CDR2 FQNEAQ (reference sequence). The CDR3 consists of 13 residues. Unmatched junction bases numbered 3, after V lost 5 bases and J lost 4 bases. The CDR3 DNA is TGTGCCAGCAGCCTACAGGGGGTCTATGGCTACACCTTC. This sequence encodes CASSLQGVYGYTF. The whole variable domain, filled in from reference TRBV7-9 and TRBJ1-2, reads DTGVSQNPRHKITKRGQNVTFRCDPISEHNRLYWYRQTLGQGPEFLTYFQNEAQLEKSRLLSDRFSAERPKGSFSTLEIQRTEQGDSAMYLCASSLQGVYGYTFGSGTRLTVV.

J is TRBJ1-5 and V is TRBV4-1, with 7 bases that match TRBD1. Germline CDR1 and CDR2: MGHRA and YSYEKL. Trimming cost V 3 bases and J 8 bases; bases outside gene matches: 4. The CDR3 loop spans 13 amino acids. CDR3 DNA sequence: TGCGCCAGCAGCCAGATCACAGGGGAGCCCCAGCATTTT. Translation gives CASSQITGEPQHF.

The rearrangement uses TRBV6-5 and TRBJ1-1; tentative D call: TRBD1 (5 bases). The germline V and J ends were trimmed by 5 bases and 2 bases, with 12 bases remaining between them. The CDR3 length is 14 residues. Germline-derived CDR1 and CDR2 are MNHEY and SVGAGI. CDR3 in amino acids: CASSPGTRNTEAFF. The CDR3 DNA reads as TGTGCCAGCAGTCCCGGGACTCGTAACACTGAAGCTTTCTTT.